Sequencing of this T cell receptor (beta chain) was carried out in a study of T cells in Graves' hyperthyroidism and ophthalmopathy. Study in general: The initial diagnosis was the point when peripheral blood was collected, ahead of any treatment.

RNA transcripts served as the template for amplifying TCR beta CDR3 regions. HTBI primers drove first-round RT-PCR of the TCR CDR3. Each CDR3 protein gets one entry after TCRdb re-called the multiplex PCR reads with MiXCR. The data hold hundreds of thousands of distinct CDR3 sequences, with approximately 15% observed a single time. Regarding the study as a whole: Prediction of ophthalmopathy progression came a median 6.5 months pre-onset.

On this clonotype itself: Its antigen is currently unknown.

The sample comprised blood. The clonotype comes from a woman between 25 and 40 years old with Graves' hyperthyroidism.

CDR3: CASSPRQGGIAKNIQYF. CDR3 sequence (DNA): TGTGCCAGCAGCCCTCGACAGGGAGGGATAGCCAAAAACATTCAGTACTTC. The chain is built from TRBV7-9 and TRBJ2-4; either TRBD1 or TRBD2 may supply D (7 bases each). V lost 5 bases, J lost 0 bases, and 17 bases lay in between. The CDR3 spans 17 residues. CDR1 is SEHNR, CDR2 FQNEAQ, per germline (reference sequence).